A single sample is the source of the 23 T cell receptor beta chains below, sequenced in a study of cytomegalovirus exposure and HLA in healthy donors. The PCR used 60 Vbeta and 13 Jbeta primers. Generated by immunoSEQ multiplex PCR, the TCRdb table keeps only in-frame clones and is missing some. The sample records some 210,000 clones, around 80% being singletons. Sample: PBMCs. These receptors all stem from a male donor in good health and CMV-seronegative.

This clone was observed a handful of times. The rearrangement links TRBV5-1 to TRBJ1-1; 7 nucleotides align to TRBD1. This CDR3 is 16 amino acids long. The V gene end was trimmed by 0 bases and the J gene end by 0 bases; junction bases not matched to a gene: 5. Germline CDR1 is SGHRS and CDR2 is YFSETQ. The CDR3 DNA follows: TGCGCCAGCAGCTTGGCCGAGACAGGGTTGAACACTGAAGCTTTCTTT. Translation gives CASSLAETGLNTEAFF.

Worth noting for this clone: In this CDR3 the conserved last residue, phenylalanine or tryptophan, is missing, so a read error is likely. The limits of the CDR3 on the DNA are not certain, so only TCRdb's listed CDR3 is given. The chain combines TRBV28 with TRBJ1-3; TRBD1 reflects the table's D call only, with no check against the DNA. From germline, CDR1 is MDHEN and CDR2 SYDVKM. The CDR3 sequence runs 8 residues, both termini included. The CDR3 loop is CAEGDRGV.

The J gene is TRBJ1-5, the V gene TRBV13; D perhaps matches TRBD1 (6 bases). The CDR3 loop spans 16 amino acids. V was shortened by 0 bases and J by 6 bases, with 15 bases between the two germline ends. CDR1 is PRHDT, CDR2 FYEKMQ, per germline (reference sequence). In DNA, the CDR3 is TGTGCCAGCAGCTTAGGCCTAAAGGGGGTCGGTCAGCCCCAGCATTTT. Translated: CASSLGLKGVGQPQHF.

This chain connects TRBV29-1 to TRBJ2-4; D is possibly TRBD1 (5 bases). Looked up from germline, CDR1 is SQVTM and CDR2 is ANQGSEA. Trimming took 6 bases from V and 0 from J, leaving 12 bases between them. This CDR3 spans 14 amino acids. Here the CDR3 reads CSVRDSLAKNIQYF. The CDR3 coding sequence is TGCAGCGTGCGCGACAGTCTAGCCAAAAACATTCAGTACTTC.

This chain uses TRBV5-4 with TRBJ2-2, with TRBD2 identical over 10 bases. CDR3 length: 17 amino acids. Germline V lookup: CDR1 SGHNT, CDR2 YYREEE (reference sequence). After removal of 3 bases from V and 5 bases from J, the junction contained 10 bases not matched to a gene. The CDR3 sequence is CASSWDSGRTLTGELFF. The CDR3 DNA sequence: TGTGCCAGCAGCTGGGATAGCGGGAGGACCCTAACCGGGGAGCTGTTTTTT.

The chain joins TRBV19 to TRBJ1-4; D perhaps matches TRBD1 (6 bases). The CDR3 totals 15 residues. The V end lost 3 bases, the J end lost 6 bases, and 14 bases lay between the germline ends. Germline V gene data show CDR1 as LNHDA and CDR2 as SQIVND (reference sequence). CDR3 sequence: CASSIGRGKDEKLFF. CDR3 DNA: TGTGCCAGTAGTATTGGCAGGGGAAAGGATGAAAAACTGTTTTTT.

This clone was seen once. The CDR3, as DNA: TGTGCCAGCAGTTTAAGCGGGAGGCCCTCCTACGAGCAGTACTTC. Residues: CASSLSGRPSYEQYF. The chain employs TRBV5-4 and TRBJ2-7; 9 bases agree with TRBD2. Losses at the gene ends were 5 bases for V and 0 bases for J; bases not matched to a gene: 6. Germline V gene sequence: CDR1 SGHNT, CDR2 YYREEE (reference sequence). This CDR3 has 15 residues.

The chain is built from TRBV5-1 and TRBJ1-5; 9 bases line up with TRBD1. CDR3 length: 15 residues. Germline V CDR1 and CDR2: SGHRS, YFSETQ. Trimming removed 3 bases from V and 4 bases from J; junction bases left unmatched: 5. The CDR3 sequence: CASSSTTGGNQPQHF. The CDR3, as DNA: TGCGCCAGCAGCTCAACGACAGGGGGAAATCAGCCCCAGCATTTT.

The count of this clone is one. The V and J genes are TRBV5-1 and TRBJ2-7; D possibly corresponds to TRBD1 (7 bases). V lost 0 bases and J 2 bases, leaving 12 bases between the germline ends. Germline-derived CDR1 and CDR2 are SGHRS and YFSETQ. The CDR3 is made up of 15 amino acids. The CDR3 loop is CASSLVAGGTYEQYF. Written as DNA, the CDR3 is TGCGCCAGCAGCTTGGTAGCAGGGGGGACCTACGAGCAGTACTTC.

V is TRBV4-1 and J is TRBJ1-6; the D is unclear. This CDR3 has 16 amino acids. Germline CDR1 and CDR2: MGHRA and YSYEKL. With 3 bases removed from V and 0 bases from J, the gap between germline ends came to 9 bases. This chain's CDR3 is CASSHRHISYNSPLHF. In DNA, the CDR3 is TGCGCCAGCAGCCATCGACACATCTCCTATAATTCACCCCTCCACTTT.

The gene calls are TRBV4-1 and TRBJ2-2; TRBD2 is a possible D gene (5 bases). The V and J ends lost 0 bases and 5 bases respectively, with 10 bases between them. Germline V gene sequence: CDR1 MGHRA, CDR2 YSYEKL. This CDR3 comprises 15 residues. The CDR3 nucleotides read TGCGCCAGCAGCCAAGAACTAGTGGTTACCGGGGAGCTGTTTTTT. Translated, it gives CASSQELVVTGELFF.

The chain links TRBV7-2 to TRBJ2-5, with TRBD2 as a possible D gene (5 bases). V lost 4 bases and J lost 4, with 13 bases in between. The CDR3 is 14 amino acids. Germline CDR1 is SGHTA and CDR2 is FQGNSA. CDR3 sequence: CASSSGGWRETQYF. Written as DNA, the CDR3 is TGTGCCAGCAGCTCAGGCGGGTGGCGAGAGACCCAGTACTTC.

This CDR3 is CASSSDLALSTDTQYF. The CDR3 bases are TGTGCCAGCAGCTCGGATTTAGCGCTCTCAACAGATACGCAGTATTTT. V and J are TRBV7-9 and TRBJ2-3; D may be TRBD2 (5 bases). The length of the CDR3 is 16 residues. From germline, CDR1 is SEHNR and CDR2 FQNEAQ (reference sequence). The V end lost 4 bases, the J end lost 3 bases, and 17 bases lay between the germline ends.

This chain uses TRBV7-3 with TRBJ1-2; a weak D match, TRBD1 (6 bases). V was shortened by 4 bases and J by 2 bases, with 23 bases between the two germline ends. CDR1 and CDR2 (germline): SGHTA, FQGTGA. The CDR3 extends over 18 amino acids. CDR3: CASSWGGGAQGRNYGYTF. The CDR3 DNA is TGTGCCAGCAGCTGGGGCGGGGGGGCGCAGGGCCGAAACTATGGCTACACCTTC.

This clone was seen once. This chain connects TRBV23-1 to TRBJ1-2; 7 bases match TRBD1. TRBV23-1 is sorted into the ORF group, with uncertain function. The junction had 9 bases not matched to a gene; V was cut back by 7 bases and J by 7 bases. This CDR3 comprises 13 residues. CDR3 DNA sequence: TGCGCCAGCATCCCACAGGGGCAGGGTGGCTACACCTTC. It encodes CASIPQGQGGYTF.

This chain links TRBV7-9 with TRBJ2-7; 7 bases map to TRBD2. This CDR3 contains 15 residues. V lost 7 bases, J lost 4 bases, and 13 bases stayed unmatched. Germline CDR1 SEHNR, CDR2 FQNEAQ (reference sequence). CDR3: CASNNGGRSEYEQYF. The CDR3 DNA is TGTGCCAGCAACAACGGGGGGAGATCGGAATACGAGCAGTACTTC.

The genes are TRBV10-1 and TRBJ2-3, with 12 bases lining up with TRBD2. CDR1 and CDR2 from the germline V gene are WNHNN and SYGVQD (reference sequence). J gave up 3 bases and V 5 bases, and 15 bases lay outside the gene matches. The CDR3 consists of 19 residues. The CDR3, as DNA: TGCGCCAGCAGTCGGACTAGCGGGGACCCACCTCAAAGGACAGATACGCAGTATTTT. Translated, it gives CASSRTSGDPPQRTDTQYF.

The chain is built from TRBV9 and TRBJ2-2; 7 positions agree with TRBD1. Germline lookup yields CDR1 SGDLS and CDR2 YYNGEE. The CDR3 sequence is 15 residues long. V shed 3 bases and J 1 base; nucleotides not matched to a gene: 3. CDR3 nucleotides: TGTGCCAGCAGCGCCGACAGGGTGAACACCGGGGAGCTGTTTTTT. Amino acids: CASSADRVNTGELFF.

The rearrangement links TRBV19 to TRBJ2-1; 11 nucleotides agree with TRBD2. The ends lost 6 bases at V and 6 bases at J; junction bases unmatched: 7. The CDR3 is made up of 15 amino acids. The germline CDR1 and CDR2 sequences are LNHDA and SQIVND (reference sequence). The DNA for the CDR3 is TGTGCCAGTAGGGCCGGGACTAGCGGCTTCAATGAGCAGTTCTTC. Translated, it gives CASRAGTSGFNEQFF.

Turning to this clone: Other DNA sequences in the same sample also yield this CDR3. This rearrangement joins TRBV7-9 to TRBJ2-1, with 8 bases aligning to TRBD2. V gave up 5 bases and J gave up 8 bases; unmatched junction bases: 5. Germline CDR1 SEHNR, CDR2 FQNEAQ (reference sequence). The CDR3 consists of 13 residues. The DNA of the CDR3 is TGTGCCAGCAGCCCGACTAGCGCGGATGAGCAGTTCTTC. Its translation: CASSPTSADEQFF.

This rearrangement joins TRBV18 to TRBJ2-3, with 7 bases fitting TRBD2. Looked up from germline, CDR1 is KGHSH and CDR2 is LQKENI. The V and J ends lost 2 bases and 2 bases, in that order; junction bases with no gene match: 1. CDR3 length: 14 amino acids. CDR3 sequence (DNA): TGTGCCAGCTCACCAAGCGGGAACACAGATACGCAGTATTTT. Translation: CASSPSGNTDTQYF. The whole variable domain, remainder taken from reference TRBV18 and TRBJ2-3, is NAGVMQNPRHLVRRRGQEARLRCSPMKGHSHVYWYRQLPEEGLKFMVYLQKENIIDESGMPKERFSAEFPKEGPSILRIQQVVRGDSAAYFCASSPSGNTDTQYFGPGTRLTVL.

The chain carries TRBV27 and TRBJ2-5, with D perhaps TRBD1 (6 bases). Looked up from germline, CDR1 is MNHEY and CDR2 is SMNVEV (reference sequence). The germline V and J ends were trimmed by 5 bases and 0 bases, with 16 bases remaining between them. The CDR3 loop spans 16 amino acids. CDR3: CASSPQGLSYQETQYF. The DNA for the CDR3 is TGTGCCAGCAGTCCACAGGGCCTCTCGTACCAAGAGACCCAGTACTTC.

V gene TRBV28 combines with J gene TRBJ2-5, with D possibly being TRBD1 (5 bases). Per germline, CDR1 MDHEN and CDR2 SYDVKM. The V and J ends lost 2 bases and 3 bases respectively, with 10 bases between them. CDR3 length: 14 residues. CDR3 in amino acids: CASSLQGGKETQYF. The CDR3 bases are TGTGCCAGCAGTTTACAGGGTGGGAAAGAGACCCAGTACTTC. The entire variable domain, with the rest obtained from reference TRBV28 and TRBJ2-5, is as follows: DVKVTQSSRYLVKRTGEKVFLECVQDMDHENMFWYRQDPGLGLRLIYFSYDVKMKEKGDIPEGYSVSREKKERFSLILESASTNQTSMYLCASSLQGGKETQYFGPGTRLLVL.